This entry lists 22 T cell receptor beta chains sequenced from one sample in a study of T cells in Graves' hyperthyroidism and ophthalmopathy. Researchers took RNA transcripts and amplified the TCR beta CDR3 regions from them. HTBI primers were employed in a first-round RT-PCR of the TCR CDR3. TCRdb re-called the multiplex PCR reads with MiXCR, one entry per CDR3 protein. The sample contains 500,000 to 650,000 distinct CDR3 sequences, 15% to 20% of which appear only once. Sequenced material: blood. These receptors came from a man aged 40-50 years with Graves' ophthalmopathy.

V usage is TRBV5-1 and J usage is TRBJ2-1, with TRBD2 identical over 7 bases. V shed 4 bases, J shed 5 bases, and the junction held 6 bases outside the gene matches. Germline V gives CDR1 SGHRS, CDR2 YFSETQ. CDR3 size: 14 residues. CDR3 loop: CASSKAGPNNEQFF. The CDR3 coding sequence is TGCGCCAGCAGCAAAGCGGGGCCTAACAATGAGCAGTTCTTC.

This chain links TRBV24-1 with TRBJ2-2; perhaps D is TRBD1 or TRBD2 (6 bases each). The CDR3 is made up of 17 amino acids. Germline CDR1 and CDR2: KGHDR and SFDVKD. Trimming cost V 3 bases and J 4 bases, with 17 bases left between them. For the CDR3, the DNA is TGTGCCACCAGTGATAGTGGTCTGGGGGGCGGCACCGGGGAGCTGTTTTTT. Translation gives CATSDSGLGGGTGELFF.

This clonotype showed up just a few times. This CDR3 is CASSTRDREGYTF. The CDR3 DNA sequence: TGTGCCAGCAGCACTCGGGACAGGGAGGGCTACACCTTC. This rearrangement joins TRBV9 to TRBJ1-2, with 9 nucleotides matching TRBD1. Germline CDR1 reads SGDLS; CDR2 reads YYNGEE. This CDR3 contains 13 residues. V gave up 4 bases and J gave up 8 bases; unmatched junction bases: 6.

The table lists this clonotype with many counts. The chain joins TRBV7-9 to TRBJ2-3; 8 bases are a match to TRBD1. The CDR3 consists of 17 residues. Trimming cost V 3 bases and J 5 bases; bases outside gene matches: 13. Germline CDR1 and CDR2: SEHNR and FQNEAQ (reference sequence). The CDR3 region has the DNA TGTGCCAGCAGCTTCTCGGGCAGGGGGCAAGAAAGAGATACGCAGTATTTT. This encodes CASSFSGRGQERDTQYF.

This clonotype came up many times. The chain joins TRBV6-1 to TRBJ1-1; a weak D match, TRBD1 (5 bases). This CDR3 region has 14 residues. The V and J ends lost 7 bases and 4 bases respectively, with 16 bases between them. The germline gives CDR1 MNHNS, CDR2 SASEGT. The CDR3 sequence: CASIGVIPPTEAFF. DNA of the CDR3: TGTGCCAGCATAGGGGTCATCCCACCCACTGAAGCTTTCTTT.

V usage is TRBV19 and J usage is TRBJ2-7, with 10 nucleotides matching TRBD2. The germline V gene encodes CDR1 LNHDA and CDR2 SQIVND (reference sequence). V was clipped by 6 bases and J by 2 bases; unmatched bases: 7. The CDR3 has 15 amino acids. The CDR3 DNA sequence: TGTGCCAGTAGGAGAGACGGGACTAGCGCCTACGAGCAGTACTTC. It translates to CASRRDGTSAYEQYF.

As for this clonotype: This sequence may be a read error, since a much larger clone differs from it by one base. V gene TRBV12-3 or TRBV12-4 combines with J gene TRBJ1-5; TRBD1 is a possible D gene (5 bases). The V end was cut by 1 base, the J end by 6 bases, with 16 bases between. The CDR3 length is 16 residues. CDR3: CASSLEGRGSAQPQHF. CDR3 coding DNA: TGTGCCAGCAGTTTAGAGGGGAGAGGGTCGGCTCAGCCCCAGCATTTT.

This clonotype was recorded a few times. This rearrangement joins TRBV12-5 to TRBJ1-2, with a weak D call TRBD1 (5 bases). V lost 2 bases and J 5 bases, leaving 9 bases between the germline ends. Germline assignment: CDR1 LGHNT and CDR2 FRNRAP. This CDR3 has 13 amino acids. The CDR3 sequence is CASGLTGRYGYTF. CDR3 DNA: TGTGCTAGTGGTTTGACGGGGCGATATGGCTACACCTTC.

The V and J genes are TRBV2 and TRBJ2-5, with no clear D. V was trimmed by 5 bases and J by 2 bases, leaving 15 bases between them. Germline V CDR1 and CDR2: SNHLY, FYNNEI. The CDR3 totals 15 residues. The CDR3 DNA sequence: TGTGCCAGCAGTCGCTACTTGGGCAGACAAGAGACCCAGTACTTC. It yields the protein CASSRYLGRQETQYF.

This clonotype occurred a few times. The chain is built from TRBV12-3 or TRBV12-4 and TRBJ2-2, with D hard to call. CDR3 size: 11 residues. The V gene lost 5 bases and the J gene lost 10 bases, with 8 bases spanning the gap. The CDR3 region is CASSPSVELFF. The CDR3 coding sequence is TGTGCCAGCAGTCCTAGTGTGGAGCTGTTTTTT.

Only a few counts were recorded for this clonotype. J is TRBJ1-1 and V is TRBV25-1, with a possible D match to TRBD1 (5 bases). V was clipped by 5 bases and J by 6 bases, with 16 bases between them. Germline V lookup: CDR1 MGHDK, CDR2 SYGVNS. This CDR3 spans 14 amino acids. For the CDR3, the DNA is TGTGCCAGCAGTACCCACGGGGCGTCGGCTGAAGCTTTCTTT. Translating gives CASSTHGASAEAFF.

The J gene is TRBJ1-2, the V gene TRBV10-3; D unresolved. Germline loops: CDR1 ENHRY, CDR2 SYGVKD. The CDR3 is made up of 16 amino acids. The V end lost 4 bases, the J end lost 3 bases, and 18 bases lay between the germline ends. CDR3 protein: CAISGENRRNYYGYTF. The CDR3 DNA sequence: TGTGCCATCAGTGGAGAAAACAGACGGAATTACTATGGCTACACCTTC.

This clonotype appeared a few times. The CDR3 coding sequence is TGCAGTGCTAGAGATAGGACGGGTGTTATGAACACTGAAGCTTTCTTT. It codes for CSARDRTGVMNTEAFF. The chain is built from TRBV20-1 and TRBJ1-1; D gene uncertain. The V gene lost 0 bases and the J gene lost 0 bases, with 14 bases spanning the gap. The germline V gene encodes CDR1 DFQATT and CDR2 SNEGSKA (reference sequence). The CDR3 is made up of 16 amino acids.

This clonotype was seen a handful of times. CDR3 loop: CASSLGPIRVGELFF. CDR3 nucleotide sequence: TGTGCCAGCAGCTTAGGCCCCATAAGGGTAGGGGAGCTGTTTTTT. This chain links TRBV7-8 with TRBJ2-2; the D is unclear. The CDR3 consists of 15 residues. From germline, CDR1 is SGHVS and CDR2 FQNEAQ. V was trimmed by 1 base and J by 8 bases, leaving 14 bases between them. Supplemented by reference TRBV7-8 and TRBJ2-2, the full variable domain reads GAGVSQSPRYKVAKRGQDVALRCDPISGHVSLFWYQQALGQGPEFLTYFQNEAQLDKSGLPSDRFFAERPEGSVSTLKIQRTQQEDSAVYLCASSLGPIRVGELFFGEGSRLTVL.

In this sample, this clonotype turned up a few times. DNA of the CDR3: TGTGCCAGCAGTTACCCTGGGCAGGGGGCCGTTGGATGGCAGCCCCAGCATTTT. Protein: CASSYPGQGAVGWQPQHF. The chain recombines TRBV6-2 or TRBV6-3 with TRBJ1-5; 8 positions match TRBD1. V shed 2 bases, J shed 7 bases, and the junction held 16 bases outside the gene matches. This CDR3 has 18 amino acids. Germline CDR1 and CDR2: MNHEY and SVGEGT.

This clonotype was seen many times. V is TRBV27 and J is TRBJ2-1, with D possibly being TRBD1 (5 bases). This CDR3 contains 14 residues. Germline CDR1 reads MNHEY; CDR2 reads SMNVEV (reference sequence). V shed 6 bases and J shed 6 bases, with 15 bases lying between them. The CDR3 sequence: CASSLQTGFNEQFF. The DNA for the CDR3 is TGTGCCAGCAGCTTGCAAACAGGCTTCAATGAGCAGTTCTTC.

This clonotype was found a few times. The V call is TRBV5-6, the J call TRBJ1-1; perhaps TRBD1 as D (5 bases). V was pared by 5 bases and J by 3 bases, with 17 bases between. CDR1 and CDR2 from the germline V gene are SGHDT and YYEEEE. The CDR3 covers 15 residues. The CDR3 nucleotides read TGTGCCAGCAGTCCCGTCGGACGAGGGGACACTGAAGCTTTCTTT. Its translation is CASSPVGRGDTEAFF.

This chain connects TRBV5-5 to TRBJ1-6; 12 bases are shared with TRBD1. The CDR3 spans 16 residues. Germline lookup yields CDR1 SGHKS and CDR2 YYEKEE (reference sequence). The V and J ends lost 3 bases and 8 bases, in that order; junction bases with no gene match: 6. The chain's CDR3 is CASSSTRDRGHSPLHF. In DNA, the CDR3 is TGTGCCAGCAGCTCGACCCGGGACAGGGGGCATTCACCCCTCCACTTT.

The V call is TRBV10-1, the J call TRBJ2-5; D is possibly TRBD2 (5 bases). The V gene's germline CDR1 is WNHNN and CDR2 SYGVQD (reference sequence). The germline V and J ends were trimmed by 6 bases and 2 bases, with 19 bases remaining between them. The CDR3 contains 16 residues. The CDR3 loop is CASSPPGSAEQETQYF. For the CDR3, the DNA is TGCGCCAGCAGCCCCCCCGGTAGCGCGGAGCAAGAGACCCAGTACTTC.

Details on this clonotype: Germline and junction disagree at one end, which may indicate a read error. The V and J genes are TRBV7-7 and TRBJ2-2; maybe TRBD2 (5 bases). The germline V gene has CDR1 SSHAT and CDR2 FNYEAQ (reference sequence). CDR3 length: 13 amino acids. The CDR3 protein is CASSRRAGGELFF. CDR3 nucleotides: TGTGCTAGCAGCCGCCGGGCGGGCGGGGAGCTGTTTTTT.

This clonotype came up once. Its ends do not fully match the called genes, so a read error is possible. V usage is TRBV7-6 and J usage is TRBJ2-2, with a possible D match to TRBD2 (6 bases). The germline gives CDR1 SGHVS, CDR2 FNYEAQ. The CDR3 consists of 16 residues. The CDR3 region has the DNA TGTGCCAACAGCTTTGGGAGAGGGAGGATTCCCGGGGAGCTGTTTTTT. Its protein is CANSFGRGRIPGELFF.

The genes are TRBV20-1 and TRBJ2-7, with D possibly matching TRBD1 (6 bases). The DNA matches TRBJ2-1 better at its end, which makes the J call doubtful. The germline V gene encodes CDR1 DFQATT and CDR2 SNEGSKA (reference sequence). This CDR3 has 12 residues. The DNA for the CDR3 is TGCAGTGCTCGCGGACAGATCGATGAGCAGTTCTTC. It codes for CSARGQIDEQFF.